These 5 T cell receptor beta chains came from one sample sequenced in a study of blood T cells in healthy people across ages. The authors ran a second PCR of about 6 to 12 cycles using a sample-barcoded 5' primer and a J-beta primer mix. TCRdb reanalysed the 5' RACE reads using MiXCR and keeps one entry per CDR3 protein. In the table there are about 1.7 million distinct CDR3 sequences, 28% of which are singletons. The sample was blood. Every receptor here comes from a woman aged 25 to 45 in good health.

The V gene is TRBV5-1, the J gene TRBJ2-5; D is unresolved. The CDR3 consists of 14 residues. V lost 4 bases to trimming and J lost 3 bases, with 13 bases between them. Germline V gives CDR1 SGHRS, CDR2 YFSETQ. Here the CDR3 reads CASSDQLRKETQYF. DNA of the CDR3: TGCGCCAGCAGCGACCAACTCCGGAAAGAGACCCAGTACTTC.

The V and J genes are TRBV7-9 and TRBJ2-7; D call uncertain. Germline CDR1 reads SEHNR; CDR2 reads FQNEAQ (reference sequence). The CDR3 is 13 amino acids. Trimming cost V 4 bases and J 5 bases, with 12 bases left between them. CDR3 amino acids: CASSSGPSNEQYF. DNA of the CDR3: TGTGCCAGCAGCTCCGGACCCTCAAACGAGCAGTACTTC. Based on the CDR3 plus reference TRBV7-9 and TRBJ2-7, the full variable domain is DTGVSQNPRHKITKRGQNVTFRCDPISEHNRLYWYRQTLGQGPEFLTYFQNEAQLEKSRLLSDRFSAERPKGSFSTLEIQRTEQGDSAMYLCASSSGPSNEQYFGPGTRLTVT.

The rearrangement joins TRBV5-1 to TRBJ1-1; D perhaps matches TRBD1 (5 bases). Germline CDR1 and CDR2: SGHRS and YFSETQ. V was pared by 4 bases and J by 4 bases, with 26 bases between. The CDR3 loop spans 18 amino acids. The DNA of the CDR3 is TGCGCCAGCAGCCAGGCCGGGGCTGCCTTTTCAGGTGCCACTGAAGCTTTCTTT. Translation gives CASSQAGAAFSGATEAFF.

The V call is TRBV28, the J call TRBJ1-1, with TRBD1 as a possible D gene (6 bases). CDR1 and CDR2 from the germline V gene are MDHEN and SYDVKM. The CDR3 is made up of 16 amino acids. V gave up 5 bases and J gave up 4 bases, with 20 bases separating them. The CDR3 nucleotides are TGTGCCAGCAGTCCAGGCCGGGACACCCGAGGCACTGAAGCTTTCTTT. Translating it yields CASSPGRDTRGTEAFF.

The chain carries TRBV20-1 and TRBJ2-1; possible D gene TRBD1, 5 bases. Germline CDR1 reads DFQATT; CDR2 reads SNEGSKA (reference sequence). The CDR3 totals 12 residues. Trimming shortened V by 4 bases and J by 5 bases, and 9 bases separated the two germline ends. The DNA for the CDR3 is TGCAGTGCTAACCCAGGGCACAATGAGCAGTTCTTC. As protein: CSANPGHNEQFF.